These 31 T cell receptor beta chains were all obtained from the same sample, sequenced in a study of early T cells in non-severe SARS-CoV-2 infection. TCRdb fed the 5' RACE reads into MiXCR, producing one record per CDR3 protein. This table has 80,000 to 100,000 distinct CDR3 sequences, 11% appearing once. Here the sequenced sample was whole blood, taken at baseline. The source of these receptors is an adult who was a healthcare worker with PCR-confirmed SARS-CoV-2 infection or an uninfected control (not recorded which).

Details on this clonotype: This may arise from a read error, as a much more abundant clone is one base away. The conserved final phenylalanine or tryptophan is absent from the CDR3, which likely points to a read error. The chain links TRBV20-1 to TRBJ1-4; D may be TRBD1 (6 bases). The germline V gene has CDR1 DFQATT and CDR2 SNEGSKA (reference sequence). The CDR3 contains 14 residues. V lost 6 bases and J 7 bases, leaving 18 bases between the germline ends. The CDR3 loop is CSAANREWAEKLFL. The DNA of the CDR3 is TGCAGTGCCGCAAACAGGGAGTGGGCTGAAAAACTGTTTCTT.

This clonotype was found many times. The chain joins TRBV5-6 to TRBJ1-1; weak D call: TRBD1 (5 bases). This CDR3 has 15 amino acids. Germline loops: CDR1 SGHDT, CDR2 YYEEEE. The V end was cut by 1 base, the J end by 4 bases, with 14 bases between. The CDR3 reads CASSLLFSGFTEAFF. The CDR3 bases are TGTGCCAGCAGCTTGCTGTTTTCAGGGTTCACTGAAGCTTTCTTT.

V usage is TRBV10-1 and J usage is TRBJ2-3, with TRBD1 identical over 7 bases. CDR1 is WNHNN, CDR2 SYGVQD, per germline (reference sequence). This CDR3 comprises 15 residues. V trimming: 3 bases; J trimming: 2 bases; junction bases outside the gene matches: 5. CDR3 residues: CASSDRDRFTDTQYF. CDR3 in DNA: TGCGCCAGCAGTGACCGGGACAGATTCACAGATACGCAGTATTTT.

This clonotype was observed many times. The chain links TRBV19 to TRBJ1-5, with 9 bases aligning to TRBD1. Germline CDR1 is LNHDA and CDR2 is SQIVND (reference sequence). CDR3 size: 14 residues. Trimming took 7 bases from V and 6 from J; bases not matched to a gene: 7. DNA for the CDR3: TGTGCCAGTACCCGGACAGGGGAGGGTCAGCCCCAGCATTTT. It specifies CASTRTGEGQPQHF.

The rearrangement uses TRBV11-3 and TRBJ2-2; D gene uncertain. CDR3 length equals 14 residues. Germline V lookup: CDR1 SGHNT, CDR2 YENEEA. The V end lost 3 bases, the J end lost 1 base, and 6 bases lay between the germline ends. CDR3 loop: CASSFLRNTGELFF. The CDR3 DNA is TGTGCCAGCAGCTTCCTTCGGAACACCGGGGAGCTGTTTTTT.

In this sample, this clonotype turned up a few times. The V and J genes are TRBV18 and TRBJ2-1; maybe TRBD2 (5 bases). Germline V gene lookup returns CDR1 KGHSH and CDR2 LQKENI. V lost 7 bases, J lost 5 bases, and 15 bases lay in between. CDR3 length: 14 residues. The CDR3 region is CASWSGTEHNEQFF. CDR3 in DNA: TGTGCCAGCTGGAGCGGAACAGAACACAATGAGCAGTTCTTC.

This clonotype was seen many times. This chain connects TRBV19 to TRBJ2-7, with D possibly matching TRBD1 (6 bases). This CDR3 spans 13 amino acids. V was pared by 9 bases and J by 0 bases, with 12 bases between. Germline V gives CDR1 LNHDA, CDR2 SQIVND (reference sequence). CDR3 in amino acids: CARGGQSSYEQYF. The CDR3 DNA reads as TGTGCCAGGGGCGGACAGAGCTCCTACGAGCAGTACTTC.

This clonotype was seen many times. The chain is built from TRBV5-4 and TRBJ2-1; D remains unclear. There are 12 residues in the CDR3. Per the germline V gene, CDR1 is SGHNT and CDR2 is YYREEE (reference sequence). Trimming stripped 4 bases from V and 7 bases from J, with 9 bases between. DNA of the CDR3: TGTGCCAGCAGCACATTGGTGAATGAGCAGTTCTTC. This codes for CASSTLVNEQFF.

The J gene is TRBJ1-4, the V gene TRBV12-3 or TRBV12-4, with D possibly matching TRBD1 (5 bases). The ends were cut back, 5 bases at V and 7 bases at J, with 11 bases in the middle. The CDR3 spans 13 residues. CDR3 DNA: TGTGCCAGCAGTGGGGCGTCAGGTGAAAAACTGTTTTTT. Translation: CASSGASGEKLFF.

The genes are TRBV20-1 and TRBJ1-2; D not certain. V was shortened by 6 bases and J by 6 bases, with 20 bases between the two germline ends. Germline V gene data show CDR1 as DFQATT and CDR2 as SNEGSKA (reference sequence). The CDR3 loop spans 14 amino acids. The CDR3 reads CSARPPRLENGYTF. The CDR3 DNA follows: TGCAGTGCGCGACCTCCGCGGTTGGAAAATGGCTACACCTTC.

This clonotype occurred a few times. This chain connects TRBV9 to TRBJ2-1; D not resolved. CDR1 and CDR2 (germline): SGDLS, YYNGEE. Trimming stripped 0 bases from V and 12 bases from J, with 16 bases between. The CDR3 has 14 residues. Here the CDR3 DNA reads TGTGCCAGCAGCGTAGCGAACCTGCCCCACGGGCAGTTCTTC. Protein sequence: CASSVANLPHGQFF.

The V and J genes are TRBV27 and TRBJ2-4; TRBD1 might be the D (5 bases). The CDR3 has 13 amino acids. The V end lost 6 bases, the J end lost 4 bases, and 10 bases lay between the germline ends. Germline CDR1 MNHEY, CDR2 SMNVEV (reference sequence). Written as DNA, the CDR3 is TGTGCCAGCAGCACAGGACGGAAAAACATTCAGTACTTC. It codes for CASSTGRKNIQYF.

The V call is TRBV20-1, the J call TRBJ2-1; 7 bases agree with TRBD1. This CDR3 is built from 14 residues. The ends lost 6 bases at V and 5 bases at J; junction bases unmatched: 10. The germline V gene has CDR1 DFQATT and CDR2 SNEGSKA (reference sequence). The DNA of the CDR3 is TGCAGTGCGCCCCGACAGGGAGTCGACAATGAGCAGTTCTTC. Translated: CSAPRQGVDNEQFF.

This clonotype was observed many times. The chain links TRBV10-2 to TRBJ1-4, with D possibly matching TRBD1 (6 bases). V lost 6 bases and J 6 bases, leaving 14 bases between the germline ends. This CDR3 is 14 amino acids long. Germline CDR1 and CDR2: WSHSY and SAAADI. CDR3 DNA sequence: TGCGCCAGCAGCCATGGGGGGCCTCATGAAAAACTGTTTTTT. Its protein is CASSHGGPHEKLFF.

This clonotype was detected ten times or more. This rearrangement joins TRBV4-2 to TRBJ2-1; TRBD2 matches 7 bases. The CDR3 runs to 13 residues. Germline V lookup: CDR1 LGHNA, CDR2 YNFKEQ. Trimming removed 4 bases from V and 5 bases from J; junction bases left unmatched: 2. CDR3 in DNA: TGTGCCAGCAGCCGGGACTACAACAATGAGCAGTTCTTC. This translates into CASSRDYNNEQFF.

This clonotype has a handful of counts. The chain is built from TRBV7-2 and TRBJ1-1; D is undetermined. The germline V gene encodes CDR1 SGHTA and CDR2 FQGNSA. The CDR3 runs 12 residues. With 5 bases removed from V and 6 bases from J, the gap between germline ends came to 10 bases. CDR3 bases: TGTGCCAGCAGCCCCATTAGGGCTGAAGCTTTCTTT. Its translation: CASSPIRAEAFF. Drawing the rest from reference TRBV7-2 and TRBJ1-1, the complete variable domain is GAGVSQSPSNKVTEKGKDVELRCDPISGHTALYWYRQSLGQGLEFLIYFQGNSAPDKSGLPSDRFSAERTGGSVSTLTIQRTQQEDSAVYLCASSPIRAEAFFGQGTRLTVV.

This clonotype was seen repeatedly, ten times or more. This chain connects TRBV7-9 to TRBJ2-7, with D perhaps matching TRBD1 or TRBD2 (5 bases each). Germline V gene data show CDR1 as SEHNR and CDR2 as FQNEAQ (reference sequence). The V end was cut by 5 bases, the J end by 6 bases, with 20 bases between. The length of the CDR3 is 15 residues. CDR3 region: CASSPAVGTKGEQYF. The CDR3 region has the DNA TGTGCCAGCAGCCCCGCGGTCGGGACGAAAGGCGAGCAGTACTTC.

The J gene is TRBJ2-7, the V gene TRBV4-3; 11 nucleotides match TRBD2. Germline V gene lookup returns CDR1 LGHNA and CDR2 YSLEER. Trimming at V came to 0 bases and at J to 6 bases, leaving 7 bases not matched to a gene. The CDR3 length is 16 residues. The CDR3 sequence: CASSQELQTSGIEQYF. The CDR3 DNA reads TGCGCCAGCAGCCAAGAGTTACAGACTAGCGGGATCGAGCAGTACTTC.

The CDR3 is CSAREPLAYNEQFF. For the CDR3, the DNA is TGCAGTGCTAGAGAACCCCTAGCTTACAATGAGCAGTTCTTC. V gene TRBV20-1 combines with J gene TRBJ2-1, with D perhaps matching TRBD2 (5 bases). Germline lookup yields CDR1 DFQATT and CDR2 SNEGSKA (reference sequence). The CDR3 has 14 residues. V was trimmed by 0 bases and J by 4 bases, leaving 10 bases between them.

The chain uses TRBV5-4 and TRBJ2-6; D remains unclear. The germline V and J ends were trimmed by 0 bases and 0 bases, with 7 bases remaining between them. This CDR3 contains 16 residues. The V gene's germline CDR1 is SGHNT and CDR2 YYREEE (reference sequence). CDR3 sequence reads: CASSLDPTSGANVLTF. The CDR3 DNA reads TGTGCCAGCAGCTTGGACCCTACCTCTGGGGCCAACGTCCTGACTTTC.

This clonotype showed up many times. The chain recombines TRBV4-3 with TRBJ2-1; D possibly corresponds to TRBD1 (6 bases). CDR1 and CDR2 (germline): LGHNA, YSLEER. Trimming took 0 bases from V and 6 from J, leaving 15 bases between them. This CDR3 contains 16 residues. In nucleotides, the CDR3 is TGCGCCAGCAGCCAAGATTGGGACATGTCGTCCAATGAGCAGTTCTTC. The encoded protein is CASSQDWDMSSNEQFF.

The CDR3 DNA reads TGCAGCGTTGAAGATACCCCGGGACAGCGAAACACTGAAGCTTTCTTT. Amino acid sequence: CSVEDTPGQRNTEAFF. This chain links TRBV29-1 with TRBJ1-1, with 7 bases matching TRBD1. Germline loops: CDR1 SQVTM, CDR2 ANQGSEA. The CDR3 extends over 16 amino acids. J was trimmed by 2 bases and V by 0 bases; bases with no gene match: 9.

This clonotype turned up a few times. The J gene is TRBJ1-1, the V gene TRBV7-8; maybe TRBD1 (6 bases). Trimming stripped 3 bases from V and 1 base from J, with 21 bases between. Per the germline V gene, CDR1 is SGHVS and CDR2 is FQNEAQ. The CDR3 loop spans 18 amino acids. CDR3 nucleotide sequence: TGTGCCAGCAGCTTGGCAGCCTGGACAGAGGAGTGGAACACTGAAGCTTTCTTT. This sequence encodes CASSLAAWTEEWNTEAFF.

With respect to this clonotype: One end of the junction does not line up with germline, which may come from a read error. This chain links TRBV7-2 with TRBJ1-6; D is unresolved. The CDR3 consists of 15 residues. CDR1 is SGHTA and CDR2 is FQGNSA in the germline V gene. CDR3 nucleotides: TGTGCCAGCAGCCAGTCGAACTCCTATAATTCACCCCTCCATTTT. It encodes CASSQSNSYNSPLHF.

This clonotype was picked up a small number of times. This CDR3 is CASSARVQPNTGELFF. CDR3 DNA: TGTGCCAGCAGTGCAAGGGTACAGCCGAACACCGGGGAGCTGTTTTTT. The genes are TRBV6-4 and TRBJ2-2; D uncertain. The V gene lost 4 bases and the J gene lost 0 bases, with 12 bases spanning the gap. Germline values: CDR1 MRHNA, CDR2 SNTAGT. This CDR3 is 16 amino acids long.

In this sample, this clonotype turned up many times. The J gene is TRBJ2-5, the V gene TRBV5-1, with a tentative D call TRBD2 (7 bases). Trimming shortened V by 4 bases and J by 2 bases, and 12 bases separated the two germline ends. The CDR3 is 14 residues long. Germline values: CDR1 SGHRS, CDR2 YFSETQ. In DNA form, the CDR3 reads TGCGCCAGCAGCACCGGGGGGCTTCAAGAGACCCAGTACTTC. It encodes CASSTGGLQETQYF. Supplemented by reference TRBV5-1 and TRBJ2-5, the full variable domain reads KAGVTQTPRYLIKTRGQQVTLSCSPISGHRSVSWYQQTPGQGLQFLFEYFSETQRNKGNFPGRFSGRQFSNSRSEMNVSTLELGDSALYLCASSTGGLQETQYFGPGTRLLVL.

This clonotype was detected a few times. The chain employs TRBV19 and TRBJ1-2; 8 bases agree with TRBD1. Looked up from germline, CDR1 is LNHDA and CDR2 is SQIVND (reference sequence). The CDR3 spans 14 residues. V dropped 4 bases and J dropped 5; count of bases not matched to a gene: 6. CDR3 protein: CASSTQGARYGYTF. Written as DNA, the CDR3 is TGTGCCAGTAGTACCCAGGGGGCGCGATATGGCTACACCTTC.

This clonotype was seen more than once but under ten times. The rearrangement uses TRBV19 and TRBJ2-1; 8 nucleotides line up with TRBD2. Germline V gives CDR1 LNHDA, CDR2 SQIVND (reference sequence). The CDR3 length is 16 residues. With V trimmed by 6 bases and J by 6 bases, 13 bases remained unmatched. As DNA, the CDR3 is TGTGCCAGTAGGTCTCCTAGCGGGCAAAACCTCAATGAGCAGTTCTTC. It yields the protein CASRSPSGQNLNEQFF.

This clonotype was observed at least ten times. V is TRBV6-4 and J is TRBJ2-1; 12 nucleotides line up with TRBD2. This CDR3 has 16 amino acids. V shed 6 bases and J 9 bases; nucleotides not matched to a gene: 12. Germline assignment: CDR1 MRHNA and CDR2 SNTAGT. This CDR3 is CASRETSGSTAPEQFF. The CDR3, as DNA: TGTGCCAGCAGGGAGACTAGCGGGAGTACTGCACCTGAGCAGTTCTTC.

This clonotype was recorded many times. The chain employs TRBV19 and TRBJ2-2, with a weak D call TRBD1 (5 bases). The CDR3 covers 16 residues. Germline V lookup: CDR1 LNHDA, CDR2 SQIVND (reference sequence). Trimming took 5 bases from V and 5 from J, leaving 18 bases between them. The CDR3 nucleotides are TGTGCCAGTAGTCATACGGAAAGGGGATGGACCGGGGAGCTGTTTTTT. It specifies CASSHTERGWTGELFF.

This clonotype was counted many times. This chain links TRBV13 with TRBJ2-6, with D maybe TRBD1 (5 bases). Germline V lookup: CDR1 PRHDT, CDR2 FYEKMQ (reference sequence). This CDR3 contains 16 residues. V was trimmed by 2 bases and J by 3 bases, leaving 11 bases between them. The DNA for the CDR3 is TGTGCCAGCAGCTTAAGTCCCAGGGATGGGGCCAACGTCCTGACTTTC. Its translation is CASSLSPRDGANVLTF.